This passage covers 25 T cell receptor beta chains from one sample sequenced in a study of vaccination and CD4 T cells after COVID-19. Noted treatment: 10-day PBMC culture with coronavirus spike peptide pools or control peptides (ViraFEST assay). Sequence data for DNA of cultured CD4+ T cells were generated by the Oncomine TCR Beta short-read assay. TCRdb ran MiXCR on the PCR reads and lists one entry per CDR3 protein. The data contain more than 9,500 distinct CDR3 sequences, 35% to 50% of them singletons. The antigens these receptors bind are not known. Sequencing was performed on CD4+ T cells from blood, cultured in vitro. The origin of the receptors is a human donor who had recovered from COVID-19.

This clonotype was counted a few times. V usage is TRBV25-1 and J usage is TRBJ2-5; D is perhaps TRBD1 (6 bases). Trimming took 4 bases from V and 2 from J, leaving 11 bases between them. The CDR3 is 14 residues long. Germline V CDR1 and CDR2: MGHDK, SYGVNS. The CDR3 here is CASSGTGNQETQYF. DNA of the CDR3: TGTGCCAGCAGTGGAACAGGGAATCAAGAGACCCAGTACTTC.

In its sample, this clonotype was seen a few times. The chain joins TRBV6-1 to TRBJ1-6; D remains unclear. The CDR3 has 16 amino acids. Deletions cut 6 bases from V and 3 bases from J, with 15 bases between. CDR1 MNHNS and CDR2 SASEGT come from the germline V gene. This CDR3 reads CASSRTGRSYNSPLHF. Written as DNA, the CDR3 is TGTGCCAGCAGCAGAACGGGCAGGAGCTATAATTCACCCCTCCACTTT.

For the CDR3, the DNA is TGCAGTGCTAGGGGTACTACCTACGAGCAGTACTTC. Its protein is CSARGTTYEQYF. The chain uses TRBV20-1 and TRBJ2-7; D unclear. V lost 3 bases to trimming and J lost 2 bases, with 8 bases between them. This CDR3 is built from 12 residues. Germline lookup yields CDR1 DFQATT and CDR2 SNEGSKA (reference sequence).

The chain uses TRBV19 and TRBJ2-1; 11 bases fit TRBD2. This CDR3 spans 16 amino acids. J gave up 0 bases and V 5 bases, and 3 bases lay outside the gene matches. The germline V gene encodes CDR1 LNHDA and CDR2 SQIVND (reference sequence). The CDR3 reads CASSDLAGGSYNEQFF. As DNA, the CDR3 is TGTGCCAGTAGTGACCTAGCGGGGGGCTCCTACAATGAGCAGTTCTTC.

The rearrangement uses TRBV12-3 or TRBV12-4 and TRBJ1-3; D uncertain. Trimming removed 10 bases at V and 2 bases at J, with 9 bases between. The CDR3 runs 12 residues. DNA for the CDR3: TGTGCCACGGTCGGGGCTGGAAACACCATATATTTT. Translated, it gives CATVGAGNTIYF.

The rearrangement joins TRBV19 to TRBJ2-1; 7 nucleotides agree with TRBD2. CDR1 is LNHDA, CDR2 SQIVND, per germline (reference sequence). This CDR3 region has 17 residues. The ends lost 0 bases at V and 4 bases at J; junction bases unmatched: 9. CDR3 loop: CASSIDSGQGLYNEQFF. In nucleotides, the CDR3 is TGTGCCAGTAGTATAGATAGCGGGCAGGGACTATACAATGAGCAGTTCTTC.

J is TRBJ2-5 and V is TRBV7-3, with D perhaps being TRBD1 or TRBD2 (5 bases each). This CDR3 is built from 15 residues. From germline, CDR1 is SGHTA and CDR2 FQGTGA. V was shortened by 5 bases and J by 2 bases, with 15 bases between the two germline ends. The CDR3 DNA reads TGTGCCAGCAGCAACCAGCCGGGACGGCAAGAGACCCAGTACTTC. Translation: CASSNQPGRQETQYF. The full variable domain, its missing parts supplied by reference TRBV7-3 and TRBJ2-5, is GAGVSQTPSNKVTEKGKYVELRCDPISGHTALYWYRQSLGQGPEFLIYFQGTGAADDSGLPNDRFFAVRPEGSVSTLKIQRTERGDSAVYLCASSNQPGRQETQYFGPGTRLLVL.

The rearrangement joins TRBV6-1 to TRBJ2-7, with a tentative D call TRBD1 (6 bases). The V and J ends lost 3 bases and 2 bases respectively, with 17 bases between them. CDR1 is MNHNS and CDR2 is SASEGT in the germline V gene. This CDR3 is built from 16 residues. CDR3 sequence reads: CASSDTFWTETYEQYF. In nucleotides, the CDR3 is TGTGCCAGCAGTGATACCTTCTGGACAGAGACCTACGAGCAGTACTTC.

V usage is TRBV19 and J usage is TRBJ1-1, with a possible D match to TRBD1 (6 bases). The CDR3 is made up of 17 amino acids. CDR1 is LNHDA and CDR2 is SQIVND in the germline V gene (reference sequence). V was shortened by 0 bases and J by 0 bases, with 14 bases between the two germline ends. The chain's CDR3 is CASSIDLRGGMNTEAFF. DNA of the CDR3: TGTGCCAGTAGTATAGATCTCCGAGGGGGGATGAACACTGAAGCTTTCTTT.

This clonotype occurred a few times. The V and J genes are TRBV6-1 and TRBJ1-3, with 9 bases matching TRBD1. The V gene end was trimmed by 1 base and the J gene end by 15 bases; junction bases not matched to a gene: 13. CDR1 is MNHNS, CDR2 SASEGT, per germline. The CDR3 consists of 15 residues. CDR3 DNA sequence: TGTGCCAGCAGTGAAGGGCATTTGGGGACAGGGCTTGAATATTTT. Protein: CASSEGHLGTGLEYF.

J is TRBJ2-1 and V is TRBV24-1, with 8 bases fitting TRBD1. The CDR3 length is 14 residues. The J segment lost 6 bases and the V segment lost 6 bases, leaving 6 bases of the junction unmatched. Germline V lookup: CDR1 KGHDR, CDR2 SFDVKD. CDR3 nucleotide sequence: TGTGCCACCAGTTCCCATACAGGGGGCAATGAGCAGTTCTTC. It translates to CATSSHTGGNEQFF.

In its sample, this clonotype was seen a few times. This chain joins TRBV30 and TRBJ2-7; D not resolved. CDR3 size: 12 residues. V dropped 1 base and J dropped 9 bases, with 13 bases sitting between them. Germline V gene lookup returns CDR1 GTSNPN and CDR2 SVGIG (reference sequence). CDR3 coding DNA: TGTGCCTGGAGTGGAGGTGGTTTGTGGCAGTACTTC. The encoded protein is CAWSGGGLWQYF.

This clonotype was counted only a few times. The V and J genes are TRBV24-1 and TRBJ2-1; tentative D call: TRBD2 (5 bases). CDR1 and CDR2 from the germline V gene are KGHDR and SFDVKD. This CDR3 region has 13 residues. V was shortened by 3 bases and J by 10 bases, with 12 bases between the two germline ends. In nucleotides, the CDR3 is TGTGCCACCAGTGATCCATACACGGGGGAGCAGTTCTTC. This translates into CATSDPYTGEQFF.

The chain uses TRBV27 and TRBJ1-1; D uncertain. This CDR3 is built from 17 residues. Germline V gene lookup returns CDR1 MNHEY and CDR2 SMNVEV (reference sequence). The V gene lost 2 bases and the J gene lost 0 bases, with 16 bases spanning the gap. Here the CDR3 reads CASSLTPYTNMNTEAFF. The CDR3 coding sequence is TGTGCCAGCAGTTTAACGCCGTACACTAACATGAACACTGAAGCTTTCTTT.

This clonotype has only a few counts. The chain recombines TRBV6-1 with TRBJ2-2, with D possibly TRBD1 on 6 matching bases. Per the germline V gene, CDR1 is MNHNS and CDR2 is SASEGT. There are 15 residues in the CDR3. Trimming removed 6 bases at V and 7 bases at J, with 18 bases between. This CDR3 reads CASSWRTVLGGELFF. In DNA form, the CDR3 reads TGTGCCAGCAGCTGGAGGACAGTTCTCGGCGGGGAGCTGTTTTTT.

V and J are TRBV29-1 and TRBJ2-3; 7 bases match TRBD2. Germline trimming cut 7 bases from V and 4 bases from J; bases unmatched to any gene: 11. Germline values: CDR1 SQVTM, CDR2 ANQGSEA. This CDR3 is 14 amino acids long. The CDR3 DNA reads TGCAGCGCCTTTGGGAGGGAAGGGTCAGATACGCAGTATTTT. Residues: CSAFGREGSDTQYF.

V is TRBV20-1 and J is TRBJ1-5; TRBD1 might be the D (6 bases). The CDR3 is made up of 15 amino acids. V lost 4 bases and J lost 2, with 15 bases in between. Germline V gene lookup returns CDR1 DFQATT and CDR2 SNEGSKA (reference sequence). The CDR3 sequence: CSAIEAGARNQPQHF. CDR3 in DNA: TGCAGTGCTATAGAAGCAGGGGCTCGCAATCAGCCCCAGCATTTT.

This clonotype was seen more than once but under ten times. The chain is built from TRBV2 and TRBJ2-2; 9 nucleotides agree with TRBD2. The J segment lost 1 base and the V segment lost 9 bases, leaving 3 bases of the junction unmatched. Germline-derived CDR1 and CDR2 are SNHLY and FYNNEI. The CDR3 contains 14 residues. CDR3 coding DNA: TGTGCCAGTAGCGGGAGCCGGAACACCGGGGAGCTGTTTTTT. Translated, it gives CASSGSRNTGELFF.

This clonotype showed up just a few times. J is TRBJ1-2 and V is TRBV7-3; TRBD1 is a possible D gene (5 bases). Germline V gene lookup returns CDR1 SGHTA and CDR2 FQGTGA. The CDR3 spans 13 residues. V lost 5 bases and J 8 bases, leaving 15 bases between the germline ends. Here the CDR3 reads CASSPSSRDGYTF. The DNA for the CDR3 is TGTGCCAGCAGCCCCTCCTCACGGGACGGCTACACCTTC.

This clonotype appeared a few times. This chain links TRBV20-1 with TRBJ1-2; TRBD1 matches at 7 bases. The length of the CDR3 is 12 residues. The germline gives CDR1 DFQATT, CDR2 SNEGSKA (reference sequence). The CDR3 protein is CSAGRDSYGYTF. In nucleotides, the CDR3 is TGCAGCGCGGGTAGGGACAGCTATGGCTACACCTTC.

This clonotype was counted only a few times. The chain uses TRBV2 and TRBJ1-1; D ambiguous. Germline values: CDR1 SNHLY, CDR2 FYNNEI. There are 14 residues in the CDR3. V lost 4 bases, J lost 5 bases, and 14 bases lay in between. CDR3 bases: TGTGCCAGCAGTGTTTGGGAGGGCCGGACTGAAGCTTTCTTT. Protein: CASSVWEGRTEAFF.

This clonotype has just a few counts. The CDR3 DNA reads TGTGCCACCAGTGACCCGAACGACACCGGGGAGCTGTTTTTT. Protein product: CATSDPNDTGELFF. This chain connects TRBV24-1 to TRBJ2-2; D not certain. The CDR3 length is 14 residues. Trimming pared 4 bases from V and 3 bases from J, leaving 8 bases between. From germline, CDR1 is KGHDR and CDR2 SFDVKD.

This clonotype has only a few counts. This chain uses TRBV7-2 with TRBJ1-5; no clear D gene. Trimming took 5 bases from V and 1 from J, leaving 6 bases between them. This CDR3 has 13 residues. The V gene's germline CDR1 is SGHTA and CDR2 FQGNSA. CDR3 sequence reads: CASSRSSNQPQHF. In nucleotides, the CDR3 is TGTGCCAGCAGCCGATCAAGCAATCAGCCCCAGCATTTT. The full variable domain, in which reference TRBV7-2 and TRBJ1-5 provide the parts outside the CDR3, is GAGVSQSPSNKVTEKGKDVELRCDPISGHTALYWYRQSLGQGLEFLIYFQGNSAPDKSGLPSDRFSAERTGGSVSTLTIQRTQQEDSAVYLCASSRSSNQPQHFGDGTRLSIL.

This clonotype was detected only a few times. The rearrangement uses TRBV20-1 and TRBJ2-3; 12 bases fit TRBD2. The CDR3 is 21 residues long. The germline CDR1 and CDR2 sequences are DFQATT and SNEGSKA (reference sequence). With 1 base clipped from V and 0 bases from J, the junction kept 17 bases outside the gene matches. The CDR3 bases are TGCAGTGCTAGAGTATCCCCGGGACTAGCGGGTTGGAGATTTAGCACAGATACGCAGTATTTT. Its translation: CSARVSPGLAGWRFSTDTQYF.

This clonotype was counted only a few times. This sequence joins TRBV27 and TRBJ1-2; a possible D gene is TRBD1 (6 bases). The CDR3 is made up of 14 amino acids. CDR1 is MNHEY, CDR2 SMNVEV, per germline (reference sequence). V lost 8 bases to trimming and J lost 8 bases, with 21 bases between them. CDR3 in amino acids: CASGSNRVNRGYTF. As DNA, the CDR3 is TGTGCCAGCGGATCCAACAGGGTAAATCGGGGCTACACCTTC.